A selection of T cell receptor beta chains follows, all from one sample in a study of blood T cell repertoires in COVID-19. Sequenced by immunoSEQ multiplex PCR; TCRdb stores in-frame clones only, minus some. The sample carries about 39,000 clones, about 75% recorded once. What was sequenced was peripheral blood. The source of these receptors is a man in his 70s with active or convalescent COVID-19. CDR3s include the opening cysteine and the closing phenylalanine or tryptophan. Fields, in order: J gene, D gene, clone size, V gene, CDR3 protein, CDR3 DNA. A D gene is named only where the DNA matches it firmly. Part of the rows lack a size; the others show once, few, many or a class for expanded clones.

J gene: TRBJ1-4
D gene: .
clone size: .
V gene: TRBV6-5
CDR3 protein: CASSYSMAVSGEKLFF
CDR3 DNA: TGTGCCAGCAGTTACTCGATGGCAGTCTCGGGGGAAAAACTGTTTTTT

J gene: TRBJ2-1
D gene: TRBD2
clone size: .
V gene: TRBV5-4
CDR3 protein: CASSLGSAGHEQFF
CDR3 DNA: TGTGCCAGCAGCTTGGGATCAGCGGGGCATGAGCAGTTCTTC

J gene: TRBJ1-2
D gene: .
clone size: .
V gene: TRBV7-9
CDR3 protein: CASSLVRTAYGYTF
CDR3 DNA: TGTGCCAGCAGCTTAGTCAGGACAGCGTATGGCTACACCTTC

J gene: TRBJ2-2
D gene: .
clone size: .
V gene: TRBV2
CDR3 protein: CASSEHIPGELFF
CDR3 DNA: TGTGCCAGCAGTGAGCACATCCCCGGGGAGCTGTTTTTT

J gene: TRBJ1-6
D gene: .
clone size: .
V gene: TRBV12-3/TRBV12-4
CDR3 protein: CASSKLLDSPLHF
CDR3 DNA: TGTGCCAGCAGCAAACTTTTAGATTCACCCCTCCACTTT

J gene: TRBJ2-7
D gene: .
clone size: .
V gene: TRBV30
CDR3 protein: CAWKGALYEQYF
CDR3 DNA: TGTGCCTGGAAAGGGGCATTGTACGAGCAGTACTTC

J gene: TRBJ2-7
D gene: .
clone size: .
V gene: TRBV5-1
CDR3 protein: CASSTTSTYEQYF
CDR3 DNA: TGCGCCAGCAGCACGACTAGTACCTACGAGCAGTACTTC

J gene: TRBJ1-3
D gene: .
clone size: .
V gene: TRBV18
CDR3 protein: CASSPSDGQGNTIYF
CDR3 DNA: TGTGCCAGCTCACCAAGCGACGGACAAGGAAACACCATATATTTT

J gene: TRBJ1-1
D gene: TRBD1
clone size: .
V gene: TRBV5-1
CDR3 protein: CASQGQGNTEAFF
CDR3 DNA: TGCGCCAGTCAAGGACAGGGCAACACTGAAGCTTTCTTT

J gene: TRBJ1-2
D gene: TRBD1
clone size: once
V gene: TRBV5-1
CDR3 protein: CASSGGTGGADGYGYTF
CDR3 DNA: TGCGCCAGCAGCGGTGGGACAGGGGGCGCGGATGGCTATGGCTACACCTTC

J gene: TRBJ1-6
D gene: TRBD1
clone size: .
V gene: TRBV28
CDR3 protein: CASSLSGQGLSLHF
CDR3 DNA: TGTGCCAGCAGTTTATCGGGACAGGGTTTATCCCTCCACTTT

J gene: TRBJ1-1
D gene: TRBD1
clone size: few
V gene: TRBV5-1
CDR3 protein: CASSGTGSGTEAFF
CDR3 DNA: TGCGCCAGCAGCGGGACAGGGTCGGGCACTGAAGCTTTCTTT

J gene: TRBJ2-2
D gene: TRBD1
clone size: .
V gene: TRBV5-4
CDR3 protein: CASSTGQVKNTGELFF
CDR3 DNA: TGTGCCAGCAGCACGGGACAGGTAAAGAACACCGGGGAGCTGTTTTTT

J gene: TRBJ1-5
D gene: TRBD1
clone size: .
V gene: TRBV5-5
CDR3 protein: CASSLGQGLAQPQHF
CDR3 DNA: TGTGCCAGCAGCTTGGGACAGGGATTGGCTCAGCCCCAGCATTTT

J gene: TRBJ1-2
D gene: .
clone size: .
V gene: TRBV19
CDR3 protein: CASIPSSSGDNYGYTF
CDR3 DNA: TGTGCCAGTATCCCTTCGTCGTCAGGGGATAACTATGGCTACACCTTC

J gene: TRBJ2-5
D gene: TRBD1
clone size: .
V gene: TRBV5-1
CDR3 protein: CASSLSTGAVQETQYF
CDR3 DNA: TGCGCCAGCAGCTTGTCCACAGGGGCGGTACAAGAGACCCAGTACTTC

J gene: TRBJ1-2
D gene: TRBD1
clone size: few
V gene: TRBV7-8
CDR3 protein: CASSLVPGGTWGYTF
CDR3 DNA: TGTGCCAGCAGCTTAGTCCCAGGGGGCACGTGGGGCTACACCTTC

J gene: TRBJ1-1
D gene: .
clone size: .
V gene: TRBV11-2
CDR3 protein: CASSRSGSGNTEAFF
CDR3 DNA: TGTGCCAGCAGCCGAAGTGGGAGCGGGAACACTGAAGCTTTCTTT

J gene: TRBJ2-2
D gene: TRBD2
clone size: .
V gene: TRBV28
CDR3 protein: CATWTSGGDAGELFF
CDR3 DNA: TGTGCCACTTGGACTAGCGGGGGGGATGCCGGGGAGCTGTTTTTT

J gene: TRBJ2-1
D gene: .
clone size: .
V gene: TRBV6-6
CDR3 protein: CASCSGEGHNEQFF
CDR3 DNA: TGTGCCAGCTGCTCGGGAGAAGGGCACAATGAGCAGTTCTTC

J gene: TRBJ2-7
D gene: .
clone size: .
V gene: TRBV5-1
CDR3 protein: CASSADGRDEQYF
CDR3 DNA: TGCGCCAGCAGCGCTGATGGTCGGGACGAGCAGTACTTC

J gene: TRBJ1-5
D gene: .
clone size: few
V gene: TRBV19
CDR3 protein: CASSGQTNQPQHF
CDR3 DNA: TGTGCCAGTAGTGGACAGACCAATCAGCCCCAGCATTTT

J gene: TRBJ2-1
D gene: TRBD1
clone size: .
V gene: TRBV4-1
CDR3 protein: CASSPRTGYNEQFF
CDR3 DNA: TGCGCCAGCAGTCCCAGGACAGGGTACAATGAGCAGTTCTTC

J gene: TRBJ2-5
D gene: TRBD1
clone size: .
V gene: TRBV7-9
CDR3 protein: CASSPLPGQVTETQYF
CDR3 DNA: TGTGCCAGCAGCCCATTGCCGGGACAGGTAACGGAGACCCAGTACTTC

J gene: TRBJ1-6
D gene: TRBD1
clone size: .
V gene: TRBV19
CDR3 protein: CASGNRGRNSPLHF
CDR3 DNA: TGTGCCAGTGGTAACAGGGGGCGAAATTCACCCCTCCACTTT

J gene: TRBJ1-2
D gene: .
clone size: .
V gene: TRBV11-2
CDR3 protein: CASSSQFYGYTF
CDR3 DNA: TGTGCCAGCAGCTCGCAGTTCTATGGCTACACCTTC

J gene: TRBJ2-7
D gene: TRBD1
clone size: .
V gene: TRBV3-1/TRBV3-2
CDR3 protein: CASSLRAAGQGSYEQYF
CDR3 DNA: TGTGCCAGCAGCCTAAGGGCAGCGGGACAGGGTTCCTACGAGCAGTACTTC

J gene: TRBJ1-2
D gene: .
clone size: .
V gene: TRBV9
CDR3 protein: CASHPQVLPTYGYTF
CDR3 DNA: TGTGCCAGCCACCCACAGGTCCTCCCAACCTATGGCTACACCTTC

J gene: TRBJ1-6
D gene: .
clone size: once
V gene: TRBV2
CDR3 protein: CASRDRLSSYNSPLHF
CDR3 DNA: TGTGCCAGCAGGGACAGACTCAGCTCCTATAATTCACCCCTCCACTTT